This T cell receptor beta chain was identified in a study of T cells after yellow fever vaccination. About the research overall: SMART-Seq v4 Ultra Low Input prepared libraries from low-cell fractions.

Findings and caveats of the study: Only a minor proportion of clonotypes was detected across both CD4 and CD8 compartments. Post-booster repertoires again held most primary-vaccination clones (roughly 95% CD4, roughly 88% CD8).

TCR cDNA, made by 5'RACE template switching, carried an added universal primer site and UMIs. TCRdb itself ran the 5' RACE reads through MiXCR, one entry per CDR3 protein. Of roughly 400,000 distinct CDR3 sequences listed, 15% to 20% are singletons. In the case of this clonotype: The target antigen is unknown.

This CDR3 has 16 amino acids. This clonotype was sampled from a young man who received the YFV17D yellow fever vaccine. Sequenced here: PBMCs, sampled before the yellow fever booster vaccination. The chain carries TRBV12-2 and TRBJ2-1; the DNA was not compared with TRBD2, the D call given in the table. TRBV12-2 is marked as a pseudogene. CDR3 sequence: CASRLAYSLAPPEQFF. The CDR3 coding sequence is TGTGCAAGTCGCTTAGCGTACAGCCTAGCCCCTCCTGAGCAGTTCTTC.